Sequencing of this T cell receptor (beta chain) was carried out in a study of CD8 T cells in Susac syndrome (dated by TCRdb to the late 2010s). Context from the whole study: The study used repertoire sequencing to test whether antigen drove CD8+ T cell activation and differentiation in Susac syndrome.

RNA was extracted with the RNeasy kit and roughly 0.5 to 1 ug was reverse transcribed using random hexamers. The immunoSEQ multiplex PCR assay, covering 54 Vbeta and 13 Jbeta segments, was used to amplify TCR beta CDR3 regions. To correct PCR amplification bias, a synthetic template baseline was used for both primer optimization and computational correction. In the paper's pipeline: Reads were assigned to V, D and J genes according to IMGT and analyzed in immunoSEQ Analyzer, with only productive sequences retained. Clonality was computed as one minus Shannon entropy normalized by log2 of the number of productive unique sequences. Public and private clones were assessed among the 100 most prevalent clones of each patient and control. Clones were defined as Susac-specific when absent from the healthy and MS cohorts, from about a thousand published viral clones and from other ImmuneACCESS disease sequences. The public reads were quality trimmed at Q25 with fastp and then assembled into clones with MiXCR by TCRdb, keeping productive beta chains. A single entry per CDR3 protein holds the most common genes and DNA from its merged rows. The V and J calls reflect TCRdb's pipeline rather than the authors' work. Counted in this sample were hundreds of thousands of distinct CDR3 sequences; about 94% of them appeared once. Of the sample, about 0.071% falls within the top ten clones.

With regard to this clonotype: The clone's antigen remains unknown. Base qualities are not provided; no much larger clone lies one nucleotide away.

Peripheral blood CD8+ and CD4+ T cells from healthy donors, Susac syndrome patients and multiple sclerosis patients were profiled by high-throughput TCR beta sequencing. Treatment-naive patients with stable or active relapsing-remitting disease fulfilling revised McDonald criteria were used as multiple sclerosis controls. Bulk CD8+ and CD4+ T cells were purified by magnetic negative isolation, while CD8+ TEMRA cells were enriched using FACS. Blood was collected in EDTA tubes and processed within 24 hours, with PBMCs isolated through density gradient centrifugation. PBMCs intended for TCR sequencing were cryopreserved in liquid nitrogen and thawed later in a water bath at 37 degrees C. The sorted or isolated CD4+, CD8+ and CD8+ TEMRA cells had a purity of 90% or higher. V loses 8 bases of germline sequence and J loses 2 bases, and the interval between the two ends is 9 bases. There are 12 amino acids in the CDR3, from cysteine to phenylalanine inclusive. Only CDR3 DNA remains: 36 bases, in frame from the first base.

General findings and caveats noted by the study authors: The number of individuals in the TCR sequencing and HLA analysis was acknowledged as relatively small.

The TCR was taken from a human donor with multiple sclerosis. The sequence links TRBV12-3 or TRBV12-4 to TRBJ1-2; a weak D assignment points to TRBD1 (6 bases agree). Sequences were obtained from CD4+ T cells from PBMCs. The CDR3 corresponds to CASVQGNYGYTF. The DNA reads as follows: TGTGCCAGCGTTCAGGGGAACTATGGCTACACCTTC.